Presented here are 7 T cell receptor beta chains from one specimen sequenced in a study of CD8+CD57+ T cells in acquired aplastic anemia. It was genomic DNA that served as the template for profiling TCR beta VDJ and CDR3. TCRdb fed the reads into MiXCR, producing one record per CDR3 protein. The table lists some 200,000 distinct CDR3 sequences, about half of them singletons, with 20% in the top ten. Patients chosen for sequencing had CD8+CD57+ cells that had expanded, as shown by flow cytometry. The sample was sorted CD4+, CD8+, or CD8+CD57+ T cells (not recorded which) from PBMCs. These receptors all come from a human donor with aplastic anemia.

On this clonotype itself: One junction end disagrees with the germline gene, perhaps due to a read error. The genes are TRBV19 and TRBJ2-2, with D possibly being TRBD2 (5 bases). The CDR3 spans 15 residues. Germline lookup yields CDR1 LNHDA and CDR2 SQIVND (reference sequence). The CDR3 loop reads CASSYLLDEHRGAVF. The DNA of the CDR3 is TGTGCCAGTTCGTATTTACTGGACGAACACCGGGGAGCTGTTTTT.

Points on this clonotype: A much larger clonotype is one base distant, so this may be a read error. This chain connects TRBV5-1 to TRBJ1-4; D gene ambiguous. V was pared by 4 bases and J by 2 bases, with 12 bases between. This CDR3 has 15 residues. CDR1 and CDR2 from the germline V gene are SGHRS and YFSETQ. The CDR3 DNA reads TGCGCCAGCAGCGCCCCTGGGGTTACTAATGAAAAACTGTTTTTT. This encodes CASSAPGVTNEKLFF.

The V gene is TRBV11-2, the J gene TRBJ2-2, with 7 bases aligning to TRBD2. In germline, CDR1 is SGHAT, CDR2 FQNNGV. CDR3 length equals 16 residues. V lost 8 bases, J lost 3 bases, and 12 bases stayed unmatched. CDR3 nucleotide sequence: TGTGCCAGCGGCTCCGGGAGGAGGGGACACACCGGGGAGCTGTTTTTT. Amino acids: CASGSGRRGHTGELFF.

This clonotype showed up just a few times. V is TRBV14 and J is TRBJ1-3; no definite D call. CDR3 size: 17 residues. V was pared by 7 bases and J by 0 bases, with 19 bases between. Germline values: CDR1 SGHDN, CDR2 FVKESK. CDR3 DNA: TGTGCCAGCAAGACCAGTCGCGGGGAAAGCTCTGGAAACACCATATATTTT. It codes for CASKTSRGESSGNTIYF.

This chain uses TRBV7-2 with TRBJ2-5, with 14 bases matching TRBD2. This CDR3 is 15 amino acids long. V lost 0 bases, J lost 9 bases, and 3 bases stayed unmatched. Germline loops: CDR1 SGHTA, CDR2 FQGNSA. The CDR3 DNA is TGTGCCAGCAGCTTAGCGGGGACTAGCGGGGGACCCCAGTACTTC. This translates into CASSLAGTSGGPQYF.

The rearrangement joins TRBV24-1 to TRBJ2-1; 9 nucleotides align to TRBD2. The CDR3 consists of 17 residues. The germline CDR1 and CDR2 sequences are KGHDR and SFDVKD. Trimming removed 3 bases from V and 3 bases from J; junction bases left unmatched: 8. The CDR3 coding sequence is TGTGCCACCAGTGATCCCGTAGCGGGAGTGTTCTACAATGAGCAGTTCTTC. It encodes CATSDPVAGVFYNEQFF.

To note about this clonotype: The CDR3 end shows no conserved phenylalanine or tryptophan, and so a read error is likely. The limits of the CDR3 on the DNA are not certain, so only TCRdb's listed CDR3 is given. CDR3 region: CASSPDRSLY. V is TRBV7-9 and J is TRBJ2-3. Germline CDR1 reads SEHNR; CDR2 reads FQNEAQ (reference sequence). Including both end residues, the CDR3 is 10 amino acids long.